Described below is a single TCR beta chain sequence and its context. This receptor's antigen is unknown. One base away there is no much larger clone; base qualities are not given. The cohort was made up of approximately 700 healthy bone marrow donors. All cohort members were sampled while nominally healthy, although unrecorded immune exposures were likely present. The donor tested CMV seronegative, placing the donor among the 350 or so seronegative members of the cohort. Each donor provided a peripheral blood sample, and peripheral blood mononuclear cells were used for TCR beta sequencing. The Qiagen DNeasy Blood Extraction Kit was used to extract genomic DNA from the blood cell samples. Libraries were made using the immunoSEQ multiplex PCR assay. The multiplex PCR relied on a mix of 60 forward primers for TCR Vbeta segments and 13 reverse primers for TCR Jbeta segments. The CDR3 region of rearranged TCR beta genes was amplified from genomic DNA by a multiplex PCR assay. On the Illumina HiSeq System, the amplified TCR beta libraries were sequenced as 87-base-pair reads. On the authors' methods: A later analysis tallied approximately 87 million unique TCR beta chains across the 666 repertoires, and around 10 million of those chains were shared by two or more donors. A nearest-neighbor algorithm error-corrected the raw reads and collapsed the reads into unique sequences, merging closely related sequences to remove PCR and sequencing errors. To assign V, D and J gene segments, CDR3 sequences were aligned to IMGT reference sequences. For a sequence to be retained, a match of at least six nucleotides to both a V gene segment and a J gene segment was required. A rearrangement counted as productive if the CDR3 had no stop codons and remained in frame with V and J, and every other rearrangement counted as non-productive. CDR3 was defined according to IMGT convention as the region running from the second conserved V-encoded cysteine to the conserved J-encoded phenylalanine. Sequences without an unambiguous match to a single V gene segment were excluded from the earlier analysis of almost 600 of the donors. An earlier analysis of approximately 590 of the donors called V segments functional above 56.7% productive rearrangements and segregating when the between-donor standard deviation exceeded 5%. A statistical classification framework was developed to diagnose cytomegalovirus status using the catalog of TCR beta chain sequences. V and J gene assignment, in a later analysis, came from comparing TCR nucleotide sequences with IMGT/GENE-DB human TR gene sequences. Using the TCRdist pipeline, a later analysis assigned CDR3 sequences along with most-parsimonious VDJ recombination scenarios. A later analysis defined each TCR beta chain by its CDR3 amino acid sequence plus V-gene family, and excluded reads lacking a unique V-gene family. As a way to deal with suspected cross-contamination and a sequencing artifact, a later analysis dropped 450 to 600 nucleotide sequences that were highly shared and had low generation probability. A later analysis calculated a clonal expansion index for each public chain from normalized within-repertoire ranks of inferred template counts. In a later analysis, generation probabilities were computed using a VDJ recombination model fitted to out-of-frame rearrangements, and the results were checked against IGoR. A later analysis scored TCR-TCR, TCR-HLA and TCR-CMV co-occurrence with hypergeometric tests, applying a repertoire-size bias correction to TCR pairs. A later analysis estimated false discovery rates by permuting HLA or CMV assignments 20 times. In a later analysis, co-occurring TCRs were grouped using DBSCAN, and TCRdist sequence similarity was added for clustering within HLA-allele-positive subsets. Co-occurrence clustering excluded repertoires with fewer than 30,000 or more than 120,000 public chains, plus five with anomalous nucleotide sharing. Entries here come from immuneACCESS through TCRdb and include only in-frame sequences with V and J called. Some clones fail to appear in such tables; in the studies checked, an unresolved V gene covers under half of the shortfall, and the cause of the remainder is unknown. That table supplies the V and J calls and clone size; D and trimming were determined from the DNA. Within this sample are some 100,000 clones, with around 84% of them counted one time only. The ten largest clones take up approximately 1.2% of the sample.

The germline V gene yields SGHTA for CDR1 and FQGNSA for CDR2. The junction carries 11 bases between V and J, which are trimmed by 5 bases and 1 base respectively. Taken from cysteine to phenylalanine, the CDR3 has 14 residues. The entry retains the CDR3 DNA only, 42 bases that are in frame from base 1. This entry belongs to a study of cytomegalovirus exposure and HLA in healthy donors (TCRdb year 2017). Describing the broader study: In an earlier analysis of approximately 640 of the donors, 250 to 300 Gb of sequence data and 120 million or so unique TCR beta sequences from about 179 million T cells were reported. An early release covering roughly 640 HLA-typed donors comprised 250 to 350 gigabases of sequencing data and 85 million or so unique TCR sequences. Among the roughly 400 genotyped donors, around 81% belonged to the genetic ancestry cluster associated with self-reported Caucasian donors. The study aimed to test whether cataloging public T cell receptors could reveal signatures of past pathogen exposure. The T cell repertoires of 666 subjects were profiled by immunosequencing and related to cytomegalovirus serostatus. Along with the approximately 650-subject first cohort, a separate validation cohort of approximately 110 different subjects was used. To predict cytomegalovirus infection status, the study brought together high-throughput TCR immunosequencing, statistical association of individual TCRs with disease status, and machine learning. To study patterns of TCR occurrence, a later analysis re-analyzed previously published TCR beta repertoires from 666 donors and added high-resolution HLA genotyping. In the later analysis, no new phenotypic data were used to find candidate immune exposures; instead, reliance was placed on TCR beta sequences and their occurrence across donors. An earlier analysis of 587 of the donors used high-throughput TCR beta sequencing to judge whether each TCR beta V gene segment behaved as functional or pseudogenic. Donor age, sex, ethnicity and CMV serostatus were compiled together with the repertoire data. Genome-wide SNP genotypes for about 65% of the roughly 700 donors were used in a later genetic analysis, which treated that subset as a discovery cohort. All discovery cohort repertoires had been generated on a single sequencing platform. HLA typing covered class I and class II loci at four-digit resolution. Typing coverage differed by locus: A, B, C, DRB1 and DQB1 were typed in roughly 620-630 donors, DQA1 in 522, DPA1 in some 610, and DPB1 in 400 to 490. Roughly five DR-DQ haplotypes were handled as single units for association and clustering, since linkage in the cohort was strong. Among almost 400 genotyped donors of the cohort, an average of approximately 240,000 unique TCR beta nucleotide sequences were sequenced per donor, around a sixth of them non-productive.

What the work shows at the level of the full study, not this receptor alone: Linkage disequilibrium might explain the correlated functional status among segregating V segments, but an unknown experimental factor could not be ruled out. Presence/absence analyses assumed roughly uniform sequencing depth across donors, an assumption that may not hold. A further reported finding was that TCR beta sequences accurately predicted the HLA-A and HLA-B alleles for most subjects in the first cohort. In a later analysis, most CMV-associated TCR beta chains were found to appear HLA-restricted, with HLA associations seemingly driven largely by CMV exposure. V-gene and J-gene trimming of TCR beta chains was associated with a missense DCLRE1C variant in a later genetic analysis, and the association was replicated in an independent cohort. Because counts were too low, seventeen rarely observed V segments, including chromosome 9 orphons, were excluded from the earlier analysis of fewer than 650 of the donors. The 87-base-pair reads could not distinguish some IMGT-functional V segments, including TRBV6-2 and TRBV6-3, so those segments were excluded. According to the authors, the approach could potentially be generalized to other disease states and immunological phenotypes. Assigning TCR associations to individual alleles was difficult when HLA alleles, especially DR and DQ, strongly co-occurred. In an earlier analysis of 587 of the donors, most TCR beta V segments appeared in productive rearrangements about 87% or about 30% of the time, broadly matching IMGT annotations. According to a later analysis, parvovirus B19, influenza, CMV and Epstein-Barr virus appeared linked to several top co-occurrence clusters. Immune exposure information for the cohort was limited to CMV serostatus. In both the original and validation cohorts, the classifier was reported to diagnose cytomegalovirus status with high specificity and sensitivity. In a later analysis, HLA-associated TCR beta chains were found to be more clonally expanded and to have lower generation probabilities than equally common non-associated chains. Specific HLA alleles were associated with 15,000 to 20,000 TCR beta sequences at a false discovery rate of 0.05 in a later analysis. Because HLA typing was unavailable for some donors at each locus, only the typed subset was used in association tests. A later analysis found that TCR association rates varied across HLA loci, with DRB1 alleles showing the most associated TCRs and HLA-C alleles the fewest. A group of highly shared sequence variants was considered likely to be a technical artifact of the sequencing pipeline. The study listed 150 to 200 TCR beta chains as associated with cytomegalovirus. Across donors, most TCR sequences were observed very rarely, whereas some public TCRs were present in many individuals. In vitro tests confirmed that a few of the cytomegalovirus-associated TCR beta chains recognize cytomegalovirus antigens. A later genetic analysis reported fewer N-insertions in productive TCRs among donors in an Asian-associated ancestry cluster than the roughly 620-donor mean. In this cohort, only TCR beta chains were sequenced, and detectable features were limited by the absence of alpha or paired-chain data.

This receptor was taken from a young woman in good health and CMV-seronegative. The rearranged chain carries TRBV7-2 and TRBJ1-2; tentative D gene TRBD1, with 6 bases matching. The material sequenced was PBMCs. The CDR3 corresponds to CASSRRGGNYGYTF. The nucleotide sequence is TGTGCCAGCAGCCGGCGAGGGGGTAACTATGGCTACACCTTC.